These T cell receptor beta chains were read from a single sample in a study of identical twins. TCRdb reanalysed the 5' RACE reads using MiXCR and keeps one entry per CDR3 protein. The sample carries some 760,000 distinct CDR3 sequences, roughly 18% recorded once. These records were also assigned to another study, of T cells expressing NK-cell markers.

Sequencing input: PBMCs. All receptors derive from a woman aged 18-30 years in good health. Both conserved end residues are part of each CDR3. D genes are given only for firm matches. Clone sizes are given selectively: once, few, many, or a class where the clone is expanded.

V,J,D,size,DNA,CDR3
TRBV5-5,TRBJ2-7,TRBD1,many,TGTGCCAGCAGCCTAACAGGGGGCAGGACCTACGAGCAGTACTTC,CASSLTGGRTYEQYF
TRBV5-1,TRBJ1-5,TRBD1,-,TGCGCCAGCAGCTTGGCAGGGGGGAATTATCAGCCCCAGCATTTT,CASSLAGGNYQPQHF
TRBV9,TRBJ2-1,-,-,TGTGCCAGCAGCGTAGCTTTTGGGAGCTCCTACAATGAGCAGTTCTTC,CASSVAFGSSYNEQFF
TRBV27,TRBJ2-1,-,few,TGTGCCAGCAGTCCAACCGGGACAAACAACAATGAGCAGTTCTTC,CASSPTGTNNNEQFF
TRBV29-1,TRBJ2-1,TRBD2,-,TGCAGCGTTTCCGGGCGGGACCCAGCGGGGGAGTACAATGAGCAGTTCTTC,CSVSGRDPAGEYNEQFF
TRBV5-6,TRBJ1-4,TRBD1,-,TGTGCCAGCAGCCGGACAGGCGTTAATGAAAAACTGTTTTTT,CASSRTGVNEKLFF
TRBV20-1,TRBJ1-1,-,few,TGCAGTGCTAGAGGTTTTACCCTTAATGAGGCTTTCTTT,CSARGFTLNEAFF
TRBV6-5,TRBJ2-7,-,-,TGTGCCAGCAGTTACTCTTGGGGCACCTCCTACGAGCAGTACTTC,CASSYSWGTSYEQYF
TRBV13,TRBJ1-1,-,few,TGTGCCAGCAGTCCAACCAGGGATAACACTGAAGCTTTCTTT,CASSPTRDNTEAFF
TRBV10-3,TRBJ2-7,-,-,TGTGCCATCCAGAAAGACACGTCTTCCTACGAGCAGTACTTC,CAIQKDTSSYEQYF
TRBV20-1,TRBJ2-1,TRBD2,many,TGCAGTGCTGGGGGACTAGCGGGTTTTGGGAATGAGCAGTTCTTC,CSAGGLAGFGNEQFF
TRBV7-7,TRBJ2-5,TRBD1,few,TGTGCTAGCAGCTTAAGGGGGCTGGAGACCCAGTACTTC,CASSLRGLETQYF
TRBV20-1,TRBJ2-2,-,many,TGCAGTGCTAGAGACCCTCGAAGTGGTACCGGGGAGCTGTTTTTT,CSARDPRSGTGELFF
TRBV20-1,TRBJ2-5,TRBD2,-,TGCAGTGCTCCCGCCGGGGCGGGAGTCGATCGGGAGACCCAGTACTTC,CSAPAGAGVDRETQYF
TRBV6-2/TRBV6-3,TRBJ2-1,-,-,TGTGCCAGCGATCCGGGACCCGGGCGGTTCAGAGAGCAGTTCTTC,CASDPGPGRFREQFF
TRBV7-9,TRBJ1-1,-,few,TGTGCCAGCAGCCCGGCGGGGGGTTCGCGGACTGAAGCTTTCTTT,CASSPAGGSRTEAFF
TRBV2,TRBJ2-3,-,-,TGTGCCAGCAGTGCTGCTAGGGGAAGGGATACGCAGTATTTT,CASSAARGRDTQYF
TRBV5-1,TRBJ2-3,TRBD2,-,TGCGCCAGCAGCTATAGCGGGAGGGCCGAGTATTTT,CASSYSGRAEYF
TRBV27,TRBJ2-7,-,-,TGTGCCAGCAGTCCACCTGGGGGGCGGTACGAGCAGTACTTC,CASSPPGGRYEQYF
TRBV6-1,TRBJ2-2,-,-,TGTGCCAGCCGGTCCGCTGCCGCCGGTACCGGGGAGCTGTTTTTT,CASRSAAAGTGELFF
TRBV29-1,TRBJ2-1,-,-,TGCAGCGCTGAATTGGGGTTTTTCGGAGGTGAGCAGTTCTTC,CSAELGFFGGEQFF
TRBV20-1,TRBJ1-3,-,-,TGCAGTGCTAGAGATCCCAGGGGAAGTGGAAACACCATATATTTT,CSARDPRGSGNTIYF
TRBV20-1,TRBJ2-5,-,-,TGCAGTGCTAGAGATAGTAGGTCGGAGACCCAGTACTTC,CSARDSRSETQYF
TRBV5-1,TRBJ1-2,-,-,TGCGCCAGCAGGCTGGATTCGTATGGCTACACCTTC,CASRLDSYGYTF
TRBV12-3/TRBV12-4,TRBJ1-4,TRBD1,-,TGTGCCAGCAGTGGGACAGGGGCAACTAATGAAAAACTGTTTTTT,CASSGTGATNEKLFF
TRBV10-3,TRBJ1-6,-,-,TGTGCCATCAGTGATTTACGGACAGATGACAATTCACCCCTCCACTTT,CAISDLRTDDNSPLHF
TRBV20-1,TRBJ2-7,TRBD2,-,TGCAGTGCCCCCCGGACTAGCGGGGGATACGAGCAGTACTTC,CSAPRTSGGYEQYF
TRBV11-1,TRBJ2-6,-,-,TGTGCCAGCAGCTTAGGTCTAGGTTCGATCTCTGGGGCCAACGTCCTGACTTTC,CASSLGLGSISGANVLTF
TRBV20-1,TRBJ1-1,TRBD1,-,TGCAGTGCTAGAGAGGGGACAGGGGACACTGAAGCTTTCTTT,CSAREGTGDTEAFF
TRBV6-4,TRBJ2-1,-,few,TGTGCCAGCAGTGACTCGAGGTCTGCAAGTGAGCAGTTCTTC,CASSDSRSASEQFF
TRBV20-1,TRBJ1-2,-,once,TGCAGTGCTAGGGGGACATCCCGCAACTATGGCTACACCTTC,CSARGTSRNYGYTF
TRBV4-1,TRBJ2-5,-,-,TGCGCCAGCAGCCAACGGTTAAGAACAGAGACCCAGTACTTC,CASSQRLRTETQYF
TRBV5-1,TRBJ1-5,-,few,TGCGCCAGCAGCTTGAGACAGTCCCCATGGAGGCGGGATCAGCCCCAGCATTTT,CASSLRQSPWRRDQPQHF
TRBV11-2,TRBJ2-7,-,few,TGTGCCAGCAGCAAAGGAGCACACGTCACCTACGAGCAGTACTTC,CASSKGAHVTYEQYF
TRBV10-3,TRBJ2-3,-,-,TGTGCCATCAGTGAGGTCTTGGCGGGAACAGATACGCAGTATTTT,CAISEVLAGTDTQYF
TRBV5-1,TRBJ2-1,TRBD2,few,TGCGCCAGCAGCTTGGCAGGACTAGTATCGTACAATGAGCAGTTCTTC,CASSLAGLVSYNEQFF
TRBV20-1,TRBJ2-3,TRBD2,-,TGCAGTGCTACGACTAGCGGGGGTGGGGCCACAGATACGCAGTATTTT,CSATTSGGGATDTQYF
TRBV10-2,TRBJ2-6,-,few,TGCGCCAGCAGTGAGAAGGGGACGACCTACGTCCTGACTTTC,CASSEKGTTYVLTF
TRBV4-3,TRBJ2-7,TRBD1,few,TGCGCCAGCAGCCAAGTTAGGGGACAGGCGGCCTACGAGCAGTACTTC,CASSQVRGQAAYEQYF
TRBV10-3,TRBJ1-2,TRBD1,few,TGTGCCATCAGTGAGTCAAGGACAGGGCCCGGCTATGGCTACACCTTC,CAISESRTGPGYGYTF
TRBV6-5,TRBJ2-5,-,-,TGTGCCAGCAGTTACTCGCTGCTACCGGAGACCCAGTACTTC,CASSYSLLPETQYF
TRBV25-1,TRBJ2-3,TRBD2,few,TGTGCCAGCAGTGACCTAGCGGGGGACGGGAATACGCAGTATTTT,CASSDLAGDGNTQYF
TRBV5-1,TRBJ2-1,-,-,TGCGCCAGCAGCTGGGGGGCTACCAGCGCGGGGCGTGAGCAGTTCTTC,CASSWGATSAGREQFF
TRBV10-3,TRBJ2-7,-,-,TGTGCCATCAGTGAGGGTAAGAAGCAGTACTTC,CAISEGKKQYF
TRBV5-5,TRBJ2-7,TRBD1,-,TGTGCCAGCAGCTTTGGAGACAGGGGGCTCGTCGAGCAGTACTTC,CASSFGDRGLVEQYF
TRBV20-1,TRBJ2-3,-,-,TGCAGTGTCCAAGGTGGGCCCACAGATACGCAGTATTTT,CSVQGGPTDTQYF
TRBV6-1,TRBJ1-1,-,-,TGTGCCAGCAGCCCCGAAGGGGGGTTCACTGAAGCTTTCTTT,CASSPEGGFTEAFF
TRBV27,TRBJ2-3,-,-,TGTGCCAGCAGTTTATCCTCCTACTACCAGACTAGCACAGATACGCAGTATTTT,CASSLSSYYQTSTDTQYF
TRBV6-2/TRBV6-3,TRBJ2-2,-,many,TGTGCCAGCAGTTTCGACAGCACCGGGGAGCTGTTTTTT,CASSFDSTGELFF
TRBV5-1,TRBJ2-1,TRBD2,few,TGCGCCAGCAGCTTGGTATCTAGCGGGAAGAGCTCCTACAATGAGCAGTTCTTC,CASSLVSSGKSSYNEQFF
TRBV5-1,TRBJ2-7,TRBD1,once,TGCGCCAGCAGCCCCGAACTCGCCGGGACAGGGAAGGATGAGCAGTACTTC,CASSPELAGTGKDEQYF
TRBV6-1,TRBJ1-2,-,-,TGTGCCAGCAGAAGGGCCCCGGCAGGCGGCTACACCTTC,CASRRAPAGGYTF
TRBV15,TRBJ2-7,-,-,TGTGCCACCAGCAGAGGGTTAGTCTACGAGCAGTACTTC,CATSRGLVYEQYF
TRBV20-1,TRBJ2-6,-,-,TGCAGTGCTCTCCACTCTGCGGATGGGGCCAACGTCCTGACTTTC,CSALHSADGANVLTF
TRBV5-1,TRBJ2-5,-,-,TGCGCCAGCAGCTTGGGACAGGTTGAAGAGACCCAGTACTTC,CASSLGQVEETQYF